This TCR beta chain emerged from a study of blood T cell repertoires in COVID-19. About the research overall: Sites in the United States, Italy and Spain provided acute and convalescent COVID-19 samples. In each case, the material was cDNA or gDNA derived from T cells, B-cell-depleted T cells, or PBMCs.

Per the original data handling: Reference gene primer amplification gave estimated nucleated cell counts. TCRdb's table, derived via immunoSEQ multiplex PCR, lists solely in-frame clones and lacks some. That table supplies the V and J calls and clone size; D and trimming were determined from the DNA. Altogether 250,000 to 300,000 clones are present, around 79% being singletons, with the ten largest covering 3% to 3.5%. The length of the CDR3 is 15 residues. V lost 3 bases to trimming and J lost 8 bases, with 14 bases between them. Germline lookup yields CDR1 SGHVS and CDR2 FNYEAQ. This receptor was identified in an elderly woman with acute or convalescent COVID-19. Sequences were obtained from peripheral blood. The chain joins TRBV7-6 to TRBJ1-6, with D uncertain. For the CDR3, the DNA is TGTGCCAGCAGCTTCCGGGAATTGAGGGATTCACCCCTCCACTTT. Encoded protein: CASSFRELRDSPLHF.